This passage covers 26 T cell receptor beta chains from one sample sequenced in a study of cytomegalovirus exposure and HLA in healthy donors. Assay used: immunoSEQ multiplex PCR; TCRdb lists only in-frame clones, some missing. The data show approximately 82,000 clones, with 93% seen just once and roughly 0.62% held by the top ten. Sequenced input: PBMCs. The source of these receptors is a man aged 18 to 30 in good health and CMV-seronegative.

The V and J genes are TRBV7-3 and TRBJ2-1; 7 nucleotides align to TRBD2. The V gene end was trimmed by 5 bases and the J gene end by 7 bases; junction bases not matched to a gene: 11. CDR3 length: 15 amino acids. Per germline, CDR1 SGHTA and CDR2 FQGTGA. CDR3 nucleotides: TGTGCCAGCAGCCGCCGTTGGGAGGGCGTAAATGAGCAGTTCTTC. It translates to CASSRRWEGVNEQFF.

The V call is TRBV30, the J call TRBJ1-4, with TRBD1 identical over 7 bases. Losses at the gene ends were 3 bases for V and 3 bases for J; bases not matched to a gene: 4. The CDR3 consists of 14 residues. Germline V gene sequence: CDR1 GTSNPN, CDR2 SVGIG (reference sequence). The chain's CDR3 is CAWRQGWANEKLFF. DNA of the CDR3: TGTGCCTGGAGACAGGGGTGGGCTAATGAAAAACTGTTTTTT.

CDR3 sequence reads: CAISESRQGNGEAFF. CDR3 sequence (DNA): TGTGCCATCAGTGAGTCTCGGCAGGGTAATGGTGAAGCTTTCTTT. J is TRBJ1-1 and V is TRBV10-3; tentatively, D is TRBD1 (5 bases). This CDR3 contains 15 residues. CDR1 ENHRY and CDR2 SYGVKD come from the germline V gene. The germline V and J ends were trimmed by 0 bases and 7 bases, with 15 bases remaining between them.

J is TRBJ2-1 and V is TRBV5-1; D might be TRBD2 (5 bases). Trimming took 4 bases from V and 0 from J, leaving 11 bases between them. The V gene's germline CDR1 is SGHRS and CDR2 YFSETQ. The length of the CDR3 is 15 residues. The CDR3 coding sequence is TGCGCCAGCAGCCCGGACTGGTCCTCCTACAATGAGCAGTTCTTC. Translated: CASSPDWSSYNEQFF.

The J gene is TRBJ1-1, the V gene TRBV27, with D possibly TRBD1 on 5 matching bases. V was shortened by 8 bases and J by 5 bases, with 15 bases between the two germline ends. Germline V gene lookup returns CDR1 MNHEY and CDR2 SMNVEV (reference sequence). This CDR3 has 13 residues. DNA of the CDR3: TGTGCCAGCCGGCGGGGGTTGAGGACTGAAGCTTTCTTT. It specifies CASRRGLRTEAFF.

V gene TRBV27 combines with J gene TRBJ1-5; D may be TRBD1 (6 bases). The CDR3 consists of 17 residues. The germline V gene has CDR1 MNHEY and CDR2 SMNVEV (reference sequence). Trimming took 6 bases from V and 4 from J, leaving 22 bases between them. CDR3 bases: TGTGCCAGCAGAACCGCGGGGGGCCTAAGCTCAAATCAGCCCCAGCATTTT. Amino acid sequence: CASRTAGGLSSNQPQHF.

The chain joins TRBV9 to TRBJ2-1; possible D gene TRBD2, 6 bases. CDR1 SGDLS and CDR2 YYNGEE come from the germline V gene. This CDR3 is built from 15 residues. Trimming took off 2 bases at V and 0 bases at J, with 9 bases between the two ends. The DNA of the CDR3 is TGTGCCAGCAGCGTTTCGGGGGACTCCTACAATGAGCAGTTCTTC. Translating it yields CASSVSGDSYNEQFF.

J is TRBJ1-6 and V is TRBV11-3, with D possibly matching TRBD1 (6 bases). Trimming left V 5 bases short and J 6 bases short, with 8 bases between. Germline CDR1 and CDR2: SGHNT and YENEEA. CDR3 length equals 13 residues. CDR3 DNA sequence: TGTGCCAGCAGCCTGGACAGTAATTCACCCCTCCACTTT. This encodes CASSLDSNSPLHF.

The chain carries TRBV5-6 and TRBJ2-1; a weak D match, TRBD2 (8 bases). Germline V gene lookup returns CDR1 SGHDT and CDR2 YYEEEE. This CDR3 spans 17 amino acids. Between the trimmed V and J ends, which lost 3 bases and 1 base, there was a span of 17 bases. CDR3 in amino acids: CASSSGGSGVSYNEQFF. In DNA, the CDR3 is TGTGCCAGCAGCTCAGGGGGTAGCGGGGTTTCCTACAATGAGCAGTTCTTC.

The chain couples TRBV18 to TRBJ2-7; D is unresolved. Germline V gene sequence: CDR1 KGHSH, CDR2 LQKENI. V was trimmed by 3 bases and J by 3 bases, leaving 6 bases between them. The length of the CDR3 is 12 residues. This chain's CDR3 is CASSPTDYEQYF. CDR3 bases: TGTGCCAGCTCACCGACTGACTACGAGCAGTACTTC.

This clone was seen a few times. CDR3 sequence (DNA): TGTGCCAGCAGTGAAAGGTGGGGGGAGGGCACTGAAGCTTTCTTT. This encodes CASSERWGEGTEAFF. This chain joins TRBV6-4 and TRBJ1-1, with a possible D match to TRBD1 (5 bases). The germline V and J ends were trimmed by 3 bases and 4 bases, with 15 bases remaining between them. The CDR3 has 15 residues. Looked up from germline, CDR1 is MRHNA and CDR2 is SNTAGT.

V usage is TRBV27 and J usage is TRBJ2-1, with 7 bases identical to TRBD2. CDR3 length equals 19 residues. Germline CDR1 is MNHEY and CDR2 is SMNVEV (reference sequence). Trimming removed 5 bases from V and 0 bases from J; junction bases left unmatched: 16. Here the CDR3 reads CASSPTQAGTTASYNEQFF. The CDR3 DNA is TGTGCCAGCAGTCCTACCCAAGCCGGGACTACCGCCTCCTACAATGAGCAGTTCTTC.

This clone has only one observation. V usage is TRBV2 and J usage is TRBJ2-7; TRBD2 might be the D (6 bases). Germline V gene sequence: CDR1 SNHLY, CDR2 FYNNEI. The CDR3 contains 12 residues. V was pared by 6 bases and J by 7 bases, with 13 bases between. The DNA for the CDR3 is TGTGCCAGCAGCCGGGGACTTAGGGAGCAGTACTTC. Translation: CASSRGLREQYF.

The chain is built from TRBV29-1 and TRBJ2-7; maybe TRBD2 (5 bases). The CDR3 has 14 amino acids. Germline assignment: CDR1 SQVTM and CDR2 ANQGSEA. Trimming left V 4 bases short and J 2 bases short, with 15 bases between. The CDR3 DNA reads TGCAGCGTTGCCCTCGATCGGGGAGCCTACGAGCAGTACTTC. Protein sequence: CSVALDRGAYEQYF.

This sequence joins TRBV5-1 and TRBJ2-1; 8 bases are shared with TRBD2. V gave up 7 bases and J gave up 0 bases; unmatched junction bases: 12. The CDR3 spans 17 residues. From germline, CDR1 is SGHRS and CDR2 YFSETQ. The CDR3 DNA reads TGCGCCAGCCAACCGTGGATAGCGGGAAGCTCCTACAATGAGCAGTTCTTC. Encoded protein: CASQPWIAGSSYNEQFF.

The chain recombines TRBV5-4 with TRBJ1-2; tentative D call: TRBD1 (5 bases). CDR1 SGHNT and CDR2 YYREEE come from the germline V gene (reference sequence). The germline V and J ends were trimmed by 6 bases and 4 bases, with 16 bases remaining between them. The CDR3 consists of 14 residues. Written as DNA, the CDR3 is TGTGCCAGCACACCGGTAGGGGTGCGCTATGGCTACACCTTC. This translates into CASTPVGVRYGYTF.

The chain joins TRBV15 to TRBJ2-7; 7 bases are shared with TRBD1. The CDR3 loop spans 15 amino acids. V gave up 1 base and J gave up 4 bases; unmatched junction bases: 7. Germline assignment: CDR1 LNHNV and CDR2 YYDKDF (reference sequence). The CDR3 DNA is TGTGCCACCAGCAGAGCGGGACAGCCGGCTTACGAGCAGTACTTC. Translating it yields CATSRAGQPAYEQYF. Looking up the rest from reference TRBV15 and TRBJ2-7 gives the full variable domain: DAMVIQNPRYQVTQFGKPVTLSCSQTLNHNVMYWYQQKSSQAPKLLFHYYDKDFNNEADTPDNFQSRRPNTSFCFLDIRSPGLGDTAMYLCATSRAGQPAYEQYFGPGTRLTVT.

This chain uses TRBV19 with TRBJ1-1; a weak D match, TRBD1 (6 bases). The CDR3 is 17 residues long. Germline CDR1 reads LNHDA; CDR2 reads SQIVND (reference sequence). The V end lost 4 bases, the J end lost 5 bases, and 23 bases lay between the germline ends. The CDR3 DNA follows: TGTGCCAGTAGTACCCCTTTCGCCCAGGGGCTTGAGACTGAAGCTTTCTTT. Protein: CASSTPFAQGLETEAFF.

This sequence joins TRBV7-6 and TRBJ2-2, with D maybe TRBD1 (6 bases). Germline V gene sequence: CDR1 SGHVS, CDR2 FNYEAQ. The ends were cut back, 0 bases at V and 6 bases at J, with 11 bases in the middle. The CDR3 sequence is 15 residues long. The CDR3 protein is CASSLAGNRAGELFF. In DNA form, the CDR3 reads TGTGCCAGCAGCTTAGCGGGTAACAGGGCCGGGGAGCTGTTTTTT.

The chain couples TRBV27 to TRBJ2-7; D uncertain. The CDR3 runs 13 residues. V lost 5 bases, J lost 3 bases, and 11 bases lay in between. Germline CDR1 reads MNHEY; CDR2 reads SMNVEV (reference sequence). Written as DNA, the CDR3 is TGTGCCAGCAGTCCATCAGGTGACTACGAGCAGTACTTC. The encoded protein is CASSPSGDYEQYF.

The J gene is TRBJ1-5, the V gene TRBV27; 7 nucleotides match TRBD1. The CDR3 covers 22 residues. Trimming cost V 3 bases and J 3 bases; bases outside gene matches: 26. The V gene's germline CDR1 is MNHEY and CDR2 SMNVEV (reference sequence). CDR3 nucleotides: TGTGCCAGCAGTTTCCGCCCAAGAATCCAACAGGGGATTCGAGCATTCAATCAGCCCCAGCATTTT. It is translated as CASSFRPRIQQGIRAFNQPQHF.

This clone was seen just once. This chain joins TRBV5-6 and TRBJ1-1; no clear D gene. In germline, CDR1 is SGHDT, CDR2 YYEEEE. Trimming took off 3 bases at V and 6 bases at J, with 12 bases between the two ends. The CDR3 consists of 13 residues. DNA for the CDR3: TGTGCCAGCAGCTCTGGGCTCAACCCTGAAGCTTTCTTT. Protein product: CASSSGLNPEAFF.

This clone appeared a single time. The chain combines TRBV11-2 with TRBJ2-7; TRBD1 aligns across 9 bases. Germline V gene sequence: CDR1 SGHAT, CDR2 FQNNGV. The V segment lost 1 base and the J segment 3 bases; nucleotides outside the gene matches: 4. This CDR3 region has 15 residues. In DNA form, the CDR3 reads TGTGCCAGCAGCTTAGGGGGACAGGGATACTACGAGCAGTACTTC. This encodes CASSLGGQGYYEQYF.

J is TRBJ1-5 and V is TRBV27, with D possibly matching TRBD1 (5 bases). Between the trimmed V and J ends, which lost 3 bases and 7 bases, there was a span of 7 bases. Germline lookup yields CDR1 MNHEY and CDR2 SMNVEV (reference sequence). The CDR3 contains 12 residues. The CDR3 sequence: CASSFRGQPQHF. CDR3 sequence (DNA): TGTGCCAGCAGTTTTAGGGGACAGCCCCAGCATTTT.

V usage is TRBV6-5 and J usage is TRBJ2-7, with TRBD2 as a possible D gene (5 bases). Trimming cost V 3 bases and J 5 bases, with 11 bases left between them. The length of the CDR3 is 13 residues. CDR1 is MNHEY, CDR2 SVGAGI, per germline. Here the CDR3 DNA reads TGTGCCAGCAGTTATTACGGGGTCCACGAGCAGTACTTC. Encoded protein: CASSYYGVHEQYF.

The chain has TRBV28 and TRBJ1-3, with D possibly TRBD1 on 6 matching bases. Germline values: CDR1 MDHEN, CDR2 SYDVKM. The V and J ends lost 5 bases and 2 bases respectively, with 10 bases between them. This CDR3 has 14 amino acids. This chain's CDR3 is CASSRWTAGNTIYF. DNA for the CDR3: TGTGCCAGCAGTCGTTGGACAGCTGGAAACACCATATATTTT.